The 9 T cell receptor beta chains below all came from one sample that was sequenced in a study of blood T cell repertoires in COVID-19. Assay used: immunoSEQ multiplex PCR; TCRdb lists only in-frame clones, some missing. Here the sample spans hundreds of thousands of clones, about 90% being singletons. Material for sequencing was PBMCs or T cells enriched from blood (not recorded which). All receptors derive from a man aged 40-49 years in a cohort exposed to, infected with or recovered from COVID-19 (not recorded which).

CDR3 DNA: TGTGCCAGCAGTGACGACAGGGCGCGGGAGCAGTACTTC. It specifies CASSDDRAREQYF. The chain combines TRBV25-1 with TRBJ2-7, with 7 bases that match TRBD1. The CDR3 covers 13 residues. The V gene's germline CDR1 is MGHDK and CDR2 SYGVNS. The ends lost 3 bases at V and 7 bases at J; junction bases unmatched: 6.

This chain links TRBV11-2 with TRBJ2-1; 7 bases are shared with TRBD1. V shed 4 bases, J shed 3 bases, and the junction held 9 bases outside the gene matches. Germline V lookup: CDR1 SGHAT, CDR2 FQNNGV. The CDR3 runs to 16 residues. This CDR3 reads CASSYQGGQNYNEQFF. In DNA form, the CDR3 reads TGTGCCAGCAGCTACCAAGGGGGACAGAACTACAATGAGCAGTTCTTC.

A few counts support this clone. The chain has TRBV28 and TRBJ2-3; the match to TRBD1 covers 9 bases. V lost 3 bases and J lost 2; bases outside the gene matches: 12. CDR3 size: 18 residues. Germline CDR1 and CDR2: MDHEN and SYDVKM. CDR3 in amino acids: CASSFLGPGQGHTDTQYF. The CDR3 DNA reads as TGTGCCAGCAGTTTCCTAGGCCCCGGACAGGGGCACACAGATACGCAGTATTTT.

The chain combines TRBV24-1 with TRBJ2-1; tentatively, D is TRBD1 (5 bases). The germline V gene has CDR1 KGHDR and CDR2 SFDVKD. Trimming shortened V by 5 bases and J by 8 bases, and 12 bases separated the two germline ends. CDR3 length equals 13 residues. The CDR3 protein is CATSGLRADEQFF. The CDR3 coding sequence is TGTGCCACCAGTGGTCTCAGGGCCGATGAGCAGTTCTTC.

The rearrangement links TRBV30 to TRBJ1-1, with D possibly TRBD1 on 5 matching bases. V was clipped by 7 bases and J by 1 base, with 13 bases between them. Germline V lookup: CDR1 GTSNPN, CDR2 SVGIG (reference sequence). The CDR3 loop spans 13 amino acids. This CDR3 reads CAYGRVGNTEAFF. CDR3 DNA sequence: TGTGCCTATGGCAGGGTGGGGAACACTGAAGCTTTCTTT.

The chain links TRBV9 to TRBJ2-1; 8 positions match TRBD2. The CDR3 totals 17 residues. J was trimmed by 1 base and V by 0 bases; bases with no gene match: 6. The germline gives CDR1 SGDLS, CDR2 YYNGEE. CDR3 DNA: TGTGCCAGCAGCGTAGGGATCGCGGGAGGATCCTACAATGAGCAGTTCTTC. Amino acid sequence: CASSVGIAGGSYNEQFF. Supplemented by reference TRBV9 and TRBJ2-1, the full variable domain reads DSGVTQTPKHLITATGQRVTLRCSPRSGDLSVYWYQQSLDQGLQFLIQYYNGEERAKGNILERFSAQQFPDLHSELNLSSLELGDSALYFCASSVGIAGGSYNEQFFGPGTRLTVL.

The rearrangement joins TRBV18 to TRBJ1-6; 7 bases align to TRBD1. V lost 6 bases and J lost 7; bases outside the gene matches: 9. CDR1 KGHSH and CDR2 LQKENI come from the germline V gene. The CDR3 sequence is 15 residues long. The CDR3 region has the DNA TGTGCCAGCTCGACCTCCGGGACAGAAAATTCACCCCTCCACTTT. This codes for CASSTSGTENSPLHF.

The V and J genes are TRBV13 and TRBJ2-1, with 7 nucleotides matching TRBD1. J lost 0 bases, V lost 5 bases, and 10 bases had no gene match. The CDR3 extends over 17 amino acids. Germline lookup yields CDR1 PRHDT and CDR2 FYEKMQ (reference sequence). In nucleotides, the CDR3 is TGTGCCAGCAGCCCTACCCGACAGGGTTCCTCCTACAATGAGCAGTTCTTC. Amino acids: CASSPTRQGSSYNEQFF.

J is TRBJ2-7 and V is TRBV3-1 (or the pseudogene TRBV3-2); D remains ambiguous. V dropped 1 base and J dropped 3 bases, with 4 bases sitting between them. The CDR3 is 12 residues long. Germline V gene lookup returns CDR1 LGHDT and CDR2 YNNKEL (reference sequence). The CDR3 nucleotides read TGTGCCAGCAGCCAAGGACACTACGAGCAGTACTTC. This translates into CASSQGHYEQYF.